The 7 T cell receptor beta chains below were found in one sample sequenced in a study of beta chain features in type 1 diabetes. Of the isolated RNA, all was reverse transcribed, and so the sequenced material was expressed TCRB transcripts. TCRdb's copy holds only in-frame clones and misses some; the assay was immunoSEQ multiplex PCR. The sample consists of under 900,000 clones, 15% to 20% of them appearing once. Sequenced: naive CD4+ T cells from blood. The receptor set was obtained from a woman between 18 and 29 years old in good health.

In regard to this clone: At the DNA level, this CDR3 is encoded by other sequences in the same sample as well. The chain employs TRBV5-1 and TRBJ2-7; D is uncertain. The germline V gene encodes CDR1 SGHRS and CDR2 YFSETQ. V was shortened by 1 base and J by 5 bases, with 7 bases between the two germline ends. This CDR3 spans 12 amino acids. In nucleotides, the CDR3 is TGCGCCAGCAGCTTGTTAGGAAACGAGCAGTACTTC. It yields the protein CASSLLGNEQYF.

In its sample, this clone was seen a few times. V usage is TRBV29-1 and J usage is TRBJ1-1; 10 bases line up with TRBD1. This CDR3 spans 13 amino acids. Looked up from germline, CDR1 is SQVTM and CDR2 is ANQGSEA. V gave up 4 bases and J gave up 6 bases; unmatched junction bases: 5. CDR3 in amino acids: CSVGQGAISEAFF. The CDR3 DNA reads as TGCAGCGTTGGACAGGGGGCGATCTCTGAAGCTTTCTTT.

Here the CDR3 DNA reads TGCAGCGTGCAGGGCGACTATGGCTACACCTTC. Translating gives CSVQGDYGYTF. The gene calls are TRBV29-1 and TRBJ1-2; TRBD1 is a possible D gene (5 bases). The length of the CDR3 is 11 residues. CDR1 is SQVTM, CDR2 ANQGSEA, per germline. The V end lost 6 bases, the J end lost 3 bases, and 8 bases lay between the germline ends.

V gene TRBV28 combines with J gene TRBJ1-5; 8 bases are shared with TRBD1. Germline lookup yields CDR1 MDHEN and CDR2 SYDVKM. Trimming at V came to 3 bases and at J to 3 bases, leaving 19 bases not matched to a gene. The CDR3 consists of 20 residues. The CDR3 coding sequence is TGTGCCAGCAGTTTGGTTTCATTTTCCTCGGACAGGGCCCTCAATCAGCCCCAGCATTTT. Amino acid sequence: CASSLVSFSSDRALNQPQHF.

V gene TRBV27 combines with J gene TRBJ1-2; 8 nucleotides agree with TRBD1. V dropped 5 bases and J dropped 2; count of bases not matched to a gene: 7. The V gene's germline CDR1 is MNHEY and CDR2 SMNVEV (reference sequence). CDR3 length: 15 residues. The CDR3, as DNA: TGTGCCAGCAGTAACCTTGGACAGGGCAACTATGGCTACACCTTC. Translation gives CASSNLGQGNYGYTF.

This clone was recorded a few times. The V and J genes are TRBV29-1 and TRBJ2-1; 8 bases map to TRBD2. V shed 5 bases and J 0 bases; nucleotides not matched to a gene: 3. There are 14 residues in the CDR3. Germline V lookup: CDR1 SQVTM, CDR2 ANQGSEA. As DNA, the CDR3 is TGCAGCGTTCCCGCGGGAGGCTCCTACAATGAGCAGTTCTTC. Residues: CSVPAGGSYNEQFF.

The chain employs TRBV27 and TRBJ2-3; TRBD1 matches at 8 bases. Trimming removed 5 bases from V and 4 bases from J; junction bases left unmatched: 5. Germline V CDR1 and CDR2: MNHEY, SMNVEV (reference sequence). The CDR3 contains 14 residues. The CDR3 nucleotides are TGTGCCAGCAGTATGAGACAGGGGCCAGATACGCAGTATTTT. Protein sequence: CASSMRQGPDTQYF.